Listed below are T cell receptor beta chains from one sample, sequenced in a study of T-cell memory formation after mild COVID-19. From the 5' RACE reads, TCRdb called clonotypes with MiXCR, one entry per CDR3 protein. The sample has 250,000 to 300,000 distinct CDR3 sequences; approximately 15% are singletons. Sequencing used PBMCs or a T cell subset sorted from them (not recorded which). All receptors derive from a man aged 18 to 29 who had mild COVID-19 (a few samples of this study predate the infection). Cell type and time point are not known. Both conserved end residues are part of each CDR3.

TRBJ1-6 | TRBV19 | CASRGSGGPPLHF
TRBJ1-1 | TRBV24-1 | CATSDAGTEAFF
TRBJ2-7 | TRBV5-1 | CASSEGSEQYF
TRBJ1-1 | TRBV7-8 | CASGPGRGNTEAFF
TRBJ2-5 | TRBV7-2 | CASSSAFGAQGAQYF
TRBJ1-2 | TRBV6-6 | CASSYPTGYEGYTF
TRBJ2-1 | TRBV7-2 | CASSPLAGRQFF
TRBJ2-1 | TRBV10-3 | CAIMSYTGNEQFF
TRBJ2-3 | TRBV7-9 | CASSSGFSDTQYF
TRBJ2-1 | TRBV5-1 | CASSAGALAGANEQFF
TRBJ1-2 | TRBV4-2 | CASSQSPPGWRDF
TRBJ2-5 | TRBV7-2 | CASSPRRAGGETQYF
TRBJ1-6 | TRBV5-1 | CASASTGLAPLHF
TRBJ1-1 | TRBV7-9 | CASSEGAGLGTEAFF
TRBJ2-3 | TRBV18 | CASSPAGDSGGPDPTDTQYF
TRBJ2-1 | TRBV6-1 | CAINDRAAYNEQFF
TRBJ1-2 | TRBV7-9 | CASSFHGQEANYGYTF
TRBJ1-1 | TRBV7-2 | CASRPAGLATEAFF
TRBJ2-2 | TRBV20-1 | CSARTGGSTGELFF
TRBJ2-7 | TRBV3-1 | CASSQTGNEQYF
TRBJ2-1 | TRBV20-1 | CSAQGFSGVETYNEQFF
TRBJ2-3 | TRBV4-2 | CASSQARGGETDTQYF
TRBJ2-5 | TRBV13 | CASSSEGLAETQYF
TRBJ1-5 | TRBV27 | CASSLERYQPQHF
TRBJ2-1 | TRBV12-3/TRBV12-4 | CASTQEGGAKGNEQFF
TRBJ1-2 | TRBV5-1 | CASGMGGRMLQGSYGYTF
TRBJ2-7 | TRBV7-9 | CASSFAVGRYEQYF